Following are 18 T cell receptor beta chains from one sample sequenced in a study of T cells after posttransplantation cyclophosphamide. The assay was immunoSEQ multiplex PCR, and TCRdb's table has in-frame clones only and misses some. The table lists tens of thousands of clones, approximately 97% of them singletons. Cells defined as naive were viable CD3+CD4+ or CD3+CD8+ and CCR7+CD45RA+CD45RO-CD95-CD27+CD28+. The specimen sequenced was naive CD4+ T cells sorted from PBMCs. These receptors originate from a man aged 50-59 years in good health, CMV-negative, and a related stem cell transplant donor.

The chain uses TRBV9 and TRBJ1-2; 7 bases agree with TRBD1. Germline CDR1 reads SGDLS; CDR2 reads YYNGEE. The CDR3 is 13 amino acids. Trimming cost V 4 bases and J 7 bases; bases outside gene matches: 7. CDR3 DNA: TGTGCCAGCAGCCCTGGACAGGCAGGTGGCTACACCTTC. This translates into CASSPGQAGGYTF.

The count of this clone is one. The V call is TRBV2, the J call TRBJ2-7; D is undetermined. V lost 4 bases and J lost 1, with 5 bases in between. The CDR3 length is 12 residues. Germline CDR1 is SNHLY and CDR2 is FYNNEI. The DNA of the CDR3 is TGTGCCAGCAGTGCATTGTCCTACGAGCAGTACTTC. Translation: CASSALSYEQYF.

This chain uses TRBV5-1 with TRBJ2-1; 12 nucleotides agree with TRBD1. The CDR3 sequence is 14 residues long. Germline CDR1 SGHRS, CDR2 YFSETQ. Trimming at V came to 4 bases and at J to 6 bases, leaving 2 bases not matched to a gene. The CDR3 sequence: CASSPGQGANEQFF. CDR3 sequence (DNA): TGCGCCAGCAGCCCGGGACAGGGGGCCAATGAGCAGTTCTTC. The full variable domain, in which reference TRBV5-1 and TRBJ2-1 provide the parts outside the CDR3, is KAGVTQTPRYLIKTRGQQVTLSCSPISGHRSVSWYQQTPGQGLQFLFEYFSETQRNKGNFPGRFSGRQFSNSRSEMNVSTLELGDSALYLCASSPGQGANEQFFGPGTRLTVL.

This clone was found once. The CDR3 region is CASSLDRGARGQPQHF. The CDR3, as DNA: TGTGCCAGCAGCTTAGATCGGGGGGCTAGAGGACAGCCCCAGCATTTT. The chain has TRBV11-2 and TRBJ1-5, with a weak D call TRBD1 (6 bases). With 0 bases removed from V and 7 bases from J, the gap between germline ends came to 16 bases. Germline V gives CDR1 SGHAT, CDR2 FQNNGV. The CDR3 loop spans 16 amino acids.

The CDR3 loop reads CASSLTGTAYNEQFF. CDR3 in DNA: TGTGCCAGCAGCCTCACCGGGACAGCGTACAATGAGCAGTTCTTC. The rearrangement uses TRBV7-6 and TRBJ2-1, with TRBD1 matching over 7 bases. Germline V gene lookup returns CDR1 SGHVS and CDR2 FNYEAQ. V lost 5 bases and J lost 4; bases outside the gene matches: 8. This CDR3 contains 15 residues.

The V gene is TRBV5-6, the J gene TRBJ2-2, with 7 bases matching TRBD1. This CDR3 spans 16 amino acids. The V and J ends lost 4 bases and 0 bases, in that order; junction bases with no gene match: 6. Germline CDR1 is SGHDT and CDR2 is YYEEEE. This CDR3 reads CASSQMTGTNTGELFF. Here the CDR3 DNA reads TGTGCCAGCAGCCAAATGACAGGGACGAACACCGGGGAGCTGTTTTTT.

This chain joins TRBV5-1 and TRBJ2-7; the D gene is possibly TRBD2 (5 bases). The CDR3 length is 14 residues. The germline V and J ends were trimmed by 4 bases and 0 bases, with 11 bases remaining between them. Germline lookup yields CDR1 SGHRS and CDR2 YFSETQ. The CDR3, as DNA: TGCGCCAGCAGCCGTTGGAGGAACTCCTACGAGCAGTACTTC. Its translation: CASSRWRNSYEQYF.

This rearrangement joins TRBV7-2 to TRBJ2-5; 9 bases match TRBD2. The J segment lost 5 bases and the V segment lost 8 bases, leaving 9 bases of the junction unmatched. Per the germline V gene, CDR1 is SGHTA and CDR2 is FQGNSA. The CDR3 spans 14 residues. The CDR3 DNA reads TGTGCCAGCGGGCTAGCGGGGTGGTCGGAGACCCAGTACTTC. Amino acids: CASGLAGWSETQYF.

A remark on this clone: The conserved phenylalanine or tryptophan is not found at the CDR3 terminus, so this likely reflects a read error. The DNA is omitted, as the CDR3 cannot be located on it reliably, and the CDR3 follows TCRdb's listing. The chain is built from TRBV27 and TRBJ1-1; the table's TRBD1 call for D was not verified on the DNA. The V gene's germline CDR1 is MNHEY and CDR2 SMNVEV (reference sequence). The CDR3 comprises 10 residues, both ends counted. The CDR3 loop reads CASPRGHGQH.

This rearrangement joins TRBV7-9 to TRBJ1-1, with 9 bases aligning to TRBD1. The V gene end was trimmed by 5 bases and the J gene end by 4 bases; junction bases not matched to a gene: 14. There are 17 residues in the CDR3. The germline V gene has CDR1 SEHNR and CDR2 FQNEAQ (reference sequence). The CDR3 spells CASSPFIGDRAATEAFF. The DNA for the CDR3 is TGTGCCAGCAGCCCCTTCATTGGGGACAGGGCGGCCACTGAAGCTTTCTTT.

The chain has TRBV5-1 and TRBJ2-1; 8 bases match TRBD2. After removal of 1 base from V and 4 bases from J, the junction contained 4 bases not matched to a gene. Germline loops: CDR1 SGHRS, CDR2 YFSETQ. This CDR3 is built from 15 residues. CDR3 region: CASSLRPSGYNEQFF. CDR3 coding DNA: TGCGCCAGCAGCTTGCGGCCTAGCGGGTACAATGAGCAGTTCTTC. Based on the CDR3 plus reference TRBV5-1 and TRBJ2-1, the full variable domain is KAGVTQTPRYLIKTRGQQVTLSCSPISGHRSVSWYQQTPGQGLQFLFEYFSETQRNKGNFPGRFSGRQFSNSRSEMNVSTLELGDSALYLCASSLRPSGYNEQFFGPGTRLTVL.

CDR3 region: CASSSGEGIYGYTF. Written as DNA, the CDR3 is TGTGCCAGTAGTAGCGGGGAAGGGATCTATGGCTACACCTTC. The V call is TRBV19, the J call TRBJ1-2; D ambiguous. Germline V gene lookup returns CDR1 LNHDA and CDR2 SQIVND (reference sequence). The V and J ends lost 4 bases and 4 bases respectively, with 13 bases between them. The CDR3 has 14 amino acids.

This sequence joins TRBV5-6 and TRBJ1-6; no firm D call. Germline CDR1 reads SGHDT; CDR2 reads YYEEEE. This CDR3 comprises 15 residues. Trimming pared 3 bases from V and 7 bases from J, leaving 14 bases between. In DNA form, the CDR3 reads TGTGCCAGCAGCTCGGACCGGGGAGGCAATTCACCCCTCCACTTT. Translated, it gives CASSSDRGGNSPLHF. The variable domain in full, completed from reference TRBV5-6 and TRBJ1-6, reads DAGVTQSPTHLIKTRGQQVTLRCSPKSGHDTVSWYQQALGQGPQFIFQYYEEEERQRGNFPDRFSGHQFPNYSSELNVNALLLGDSALYLCASSSDRGGNSPLHFGNGTRLTVT.

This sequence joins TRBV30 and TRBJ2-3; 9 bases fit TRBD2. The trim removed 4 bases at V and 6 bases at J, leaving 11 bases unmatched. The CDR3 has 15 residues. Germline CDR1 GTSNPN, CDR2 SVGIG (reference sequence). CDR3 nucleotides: TGTGCCTGGAAGAGAGCTAGCGGGATTGCGGATACGCAGTATTTT. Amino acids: CAWKRASGIADTQYF. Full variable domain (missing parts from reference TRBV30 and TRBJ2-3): SQTIHQWPATLVQPVGSPLSLECTVEGTSNPNLYWYRQAAGRGLQLLFYSVGIGQISSEVPQNLSASRPQDRQFILSSKKLLLSDSGFYLCAWKRASGIADTQYFGPGTRLTVL.

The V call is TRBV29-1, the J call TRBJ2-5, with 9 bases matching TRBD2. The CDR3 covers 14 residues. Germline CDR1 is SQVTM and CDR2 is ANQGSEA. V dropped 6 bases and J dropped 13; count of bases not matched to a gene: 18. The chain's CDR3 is CSVGSRTSERRWYF. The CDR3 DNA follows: TGCAGCGTGGGGTCAAGGACTAGCGAGAGGAGATGGTACTTC.

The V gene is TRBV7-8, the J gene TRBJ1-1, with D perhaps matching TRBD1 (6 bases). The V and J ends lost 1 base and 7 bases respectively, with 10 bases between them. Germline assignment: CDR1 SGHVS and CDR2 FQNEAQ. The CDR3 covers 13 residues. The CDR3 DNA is TGTGCCAGCAGCTTAGAGTTACAGGGTGAAGCTTTCTTT. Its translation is CASSLELQGEAFF.

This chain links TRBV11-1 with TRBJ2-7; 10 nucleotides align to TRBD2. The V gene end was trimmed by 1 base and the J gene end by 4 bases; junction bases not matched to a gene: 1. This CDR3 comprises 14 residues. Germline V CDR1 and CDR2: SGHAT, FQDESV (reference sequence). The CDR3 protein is CASSLVAGGYEQYF. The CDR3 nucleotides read TGTGCCAGCAGCTTAGTAGCGGGAGGATACGAGCAGTACTTC.

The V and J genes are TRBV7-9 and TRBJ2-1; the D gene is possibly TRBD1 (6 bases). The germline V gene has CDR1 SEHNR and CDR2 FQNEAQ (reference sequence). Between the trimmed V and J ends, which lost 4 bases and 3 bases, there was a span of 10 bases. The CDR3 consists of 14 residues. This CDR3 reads CASSSGVLYNEQFF. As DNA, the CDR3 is TGTGCCAGCAGCTCAGGGGTTCTCTACAATGAGCAGTTCTTC.